This TCR beta chain was obtained from a study of blood T cells in healthy people across ages. V was shortened by 7 bases and J by 7 bases, with 14 bases between the two germline ends. The CDR3 runs to 13 residues. Investigators took roughly 9.5 milliliters of peripheral blood from every donor. Study-wide points: Across the age range, TCR beta diversity per million T cells fell in a roughly linear way. Diversity estimated from one million T cells was considered an underestimate. There was a strong correlation between TCR beta diversity and naive T cell percentage.

Next came a second PCR, run for about 6 to 12 cycles, which used a sample-barcoded 5' primer along with a J-beta primer mix. MiXCR, run by TCRdb on the 5' RACE reads, gives a single entry per CDR3 protein. The sample contains 1.5 million to 2 million distinct CDR3 sequences, roughly 30% of which appear only once. As regards this clonotype: Antigen: not known.

V usage is TRBV12-3 or TRBV12-4 and J usage is TRBJ1-5; perhaps TRBD1 as D (6 bases). The receptor was derived from a woman aged 30 to 39 in good health. Material: blood. Written as DNA, the CDR3 is TGTGCCAGCACCCGGGGGACAACCCAGCCCCAGCATTTT. This encodes CASTRGTTQPQHF.